This T cell receptor (beta chain) was identified during a study of STAT5B mutations in CD4+ large granular lymphocyte leukemia. Sequencing was at survey level. TCRdb's copy holds only in-frame clones and misses some; the assay was immunoSEQ multiplex PCR. The profile shows more than 45,000 clones, 60% to 75% of them singletons. CDR1 is MGHDK, CDR2 SYGVNS, per germline. The CDR3 is 14 residues long. Trimming shortened V by 1 base and J by 3 bases, and 9 bases separated the two germline ends. Study conclusions and caveats: Main leukemic clonotypes were patient-specific, but more than 20% appeared at low frequency elsewhere. Top patient clones used TRBV06 genes more often: 8/27 versus 2/35 in controls.

Worth noting for this clone: Its target is unknown.

The sequenced sample consisted of CD4+ T cells from blood buffy coats. This receptor was taken from a human donor in good health. The chain uses TRBV25-1 and TRBJ1-2; tentatively, D is TRBD1 (6 bases). CDR3 bases: TGTGCCAGCAGTGAATCCCGACAGGACTATGGCTACACCTTC. Protein sequence: CASSESRQDYGYTF.